Listed here are 26 T cell receptor beta chains from one sample, sequenced in a study of T cell clones after liver transplantation. TCRdb keeps only in-frame clones here, not all; method: immunoSEQ multiplex PCR. Of nearly 55,000 clones in the sample, around 84% were seen once. The sequencing used CD4+ T cells from blood, collected before liver transplant. These receptors came from a human donor who received a liver transplant.

The V and J genes are TRBV5-6 and TRBJ1-2, with 7 bases fitting TRBD1. The J segment lost 6 bases and the V segment lost 4 bases, leaving 3 bases of the junction unmatched. From germline, CDR1 is SGHDT and CDR2 YYEEEE. This CDR3 is 12 amino acids long. The chain's CDR3 is CASSLDRDGYTF. CDR3 DNA: TGTGCCAGCAGCCTCGACAGGGATGGCTACACCTTC.

The rearrangement links TRBV11-2 to TRBJ2-1; the D gene is possibly TRBD2 (6 bases). The CDR3 is made up of 15 amino acids. V was shortened by 2 bases and J by 7 bases, with 15 bases between the two germline ends. Germline lookup yields CDR1 SGHAT and CDR2 FQNNGV. Here the CDR3 reads CASSLRGLFLNEQFF. The CDR3 DNA follows: TGTGCCAGCAGCTTACGGGGACTCTTTTTGAATGAGCAGTTCTTC.

CDR3 sequence: CASSRNRASYEQYF. CDR3 nucleotide sequence: TGTGCCAGCAGCCGGAACAGAGCCTCCTACGAGCAGTACTTC. The J gene is TRBJ2-7, the V gene TRBV6-5, with D uncertain. V was clipped by 6 bases and J by 0 bases, with 12 bases between them. Germline CDR1 is MNHEY and CDR2 is SVGAGI. The CDR3 spans 14 residues.

This chain joins TRBV6-1 and TRBJ1-2; D remains unclear. Per the germline V gene, CDR1 is MNHNS and CDR2 is SASEGT. Trimming stripped 7 bases from V and 1 base from J, with 4 bases between. CDR3 length equals 11 residues. CDR3 coding DNA: TGTGCCAGCAACTATAACTATGGCTACACCTTC. Its protein is CASNYNYGYTF.

DNA for the CDR3: TGTGCCAGTGGGGACTATGGCTACACCTTC. Translating gives CASGDYGYTF. The V call is TRBV6-1, the J call TRBJ1-2; D not resolved. CDR1 is MNHNS, CDR2 SASEGT, per germline. V lost 9 bases and J lost 3, with 5 bases in between. The CDR3 runs to 10 residues.

The rearrangement joins TRBV6-1 to TRBJ2-7; 10 bases align to TRBD1. The CDR3 is made up of 14 amino acids. In germline, CDR1 is MNHNS, CDR2 SASEGT. Unmatched junction bases numbered 10, after V lost 11 bases and J lost 3 bases. The CDR3 protein is CAGGYRDRGYEQYF. CDR3 in DNA: TGTGCCGGAGGATACCGGGACAGGGGCTACGAGCAGTACTTC.

Only a few counts were recorded for this clone. The CDR3 DNA is TGCGCCAGCAGCGAAGCGGCAGGGGTCACCGGGGAGCTGTTTTTT. This gives the protein CASSEAAGVTGELFF. The chain combines TRBV5-1 with TRBJ2-2; D is perhaps TRBD1 (6 bases). V shed 4 bases and J shed 4 bases, with 14 bases lying between them. This CDR3 comprises 15 residues. The V gene's germline CDR1 is SGHRS and CDR2 YFSETQ.

The chain joins TRBV23-1 to TRBJ2-7; 7 bases agree with TRBD1. TRBV23-1 is an ORF for which the function is uncertain. This CDR3 contains 12 residues. Trimming removed 7 bases from V and 3 bases from J; junction bases left unmatched: 3. CDR3 in amino acids: CASTGDSYEQYF. CDR3 DNA sequence: TGCGCCAGCACCGGGGACAGCTACGAGCAGTACTTC.

The chain is built from TRBV5-1 and TRBJ1-3, with D possibly matching TRBD1 (6 bases). Germline CDR1 is SGHRS and CDR2 is YFSETQ. V was clipped by 0 bases and J by 5 bases, with 12 bases between them. The CDR3 sequence is 15 residues long. For the CDR3, the DNA is TGCGCCAGCAGCTTGGATGACAGGACGAGAAACACCATATATTTT. This gives the protein CASSLDDRTRNTIYF.

The V and J genes are TRBV7-9 and TRBJ2-7, with D perhaps TRBD1 (5 bases). V was clipped by 7 bases and J by 5 bases, with 15 bases between them. The CDR3 runs to 13 residues. Germline V gene sequence: CDR1 SEHNR, CDR2 FQNEAQ (reference sequence). In DNA, the CDR3 is TGTGCCAGCACCCCCGATGCAGGGAACGAGCAGTACTTC. It codes for CASTPDAGNEQYF.

The CDR3 DNA is TGTGCCACCAGCAGGGACCCTGGAGATTACGAGCAGTACTTC. Translating gives CATSRDPGDYEQYF. V and J are TRBV15 and TRBJ2-7; D unresolved. Trimming left V 3 bases short and J 4 bases short, with 13 bases between. This CDR3 region has 14 residues. Looked up from germline, CDR1 is LNHNV and CDR2 is YYDKDF (reference sequence).

The chain employs TRBV18 and TRBJ2-5; 7 nucleotides line up with TRBD1. The CDR3 totals 14 residues. J was trimmed by 3 bases and V by 6 bases; bases with no gene match: 7. Germline CDR1 KGHSH, CDR2 LQKENI. CDR3 region: CASSPTGAEETQYF. Written as DNA, the CDR3 is TGTGCCAGCTCGCCCACAGGGGCGGAAGAGACCCAGTACTTC.

V usage is TRBV7-9 and J usage is TRBJ2-5; D may match TRBD1 or TRBD2 (5 bases each). CDR3 size: 14 residues. V dropped 2 bases and J dropped 2 bases, with 9 bases sitting between them. CDR1 and CDR2 from the germline V gene are SEHNR and FQNEAQ (reference sequence). The DNA of the CDR3 is TGTGCCAGCAGCTTAAGAGGGGTTCAAGAGACCCAGTACTTC. This translates into CASSLRGVQETQYF.

This clone was seen more than once but under ten times. This chain joins TRBV10-3 and TRBJ1-5, with 7 bases matching TRBD1. The CDR3 covers 14 residues. Germline CDR1 is ENHRY and CDR2 is SYGVKD. The V segment lost 5 bases and the J segment 3 bases; nucleotides outside the gene matches: 4. CDR3 sequence (DNA): TGTGCCATCAGTCGACAGGGAAACAATCAGCCCCAGCATTTT. Translation gives CAISRQGNNQPQHF.

This rearrangement joins TRBV6-5 to TRBJ2-5, with D hard to call. This CDR3 region has 13 residues. CDR1 MNHEY and CDR2 SVGAGI come from the germline V gene. Trimming removed 3 bases at V and 4 bases at J, with 9 bases between. DNA of the CDR3: TGTGCCAGCAGTTATGGAGTGCGAGAGACCCAGTACTTC. Its protein product is CASSYGVRETQYF.

This rearrangement joins TRBV11-3 to TRBJ2-1; TRBD1 is a possible D gene (5 bases). The V gene lost 4 bases and the J gene lost 7 bases, with 11 bases spanning the gap. The germline gives CDR1 SGHNT, CDR2 YENEEA. This CDR3 region has 13 residues. For the CDR3, the DNA is TGTGCCAGCAGCTCCGACAGACTGAATGAGCAGTTCTTC. This gives the protein CASSSDRLNEQFF.

The V gene is TRBV28, the J gene TRBJ2-1; tentative D call: TRBD2 (6 bases). CDR3 length: 13 amino acids. The germline CDR1 and CDR2 sequences are MDHEN and SYDVKM. The V gene lost 7 bases and the J gene lost 5 bases, with 12 bases spanning the gap. The CDR3 sequence: CASNRGAHNEQFF. DNA for the CDR3: TGTGCCAGCAACCGCGGGGCACACAATGAGCAGTTCTTC.

Here the CDR3 DNA reads TGTGCCAGCTCATACGACAGGACCAGGGGCTACACCTTC. It is translated as CASSYDRTRGYTF. The chain uses TRBV6-1 and TRBJ1-2; tentative D call: TRBD1 (6 bases). Germline lookup yields CDR1 MNHNS and CDR2 SASEGT. The CDR3 has 13 amino acids. Trimming removed 8 bases at V and 8 bases at J, with 18 bases between.

The chain is built from TRBV19 and TRBJ2-2; TRBD1 agrees at 7 bases. The J segment lost 4 bases and the V segment lost 7 bases, leaving 9 bases of the junction unmatched. This CDR3 is 15 amino acids long. Germline-derived CDR1 and CDR2 are LNHDA and SQIVND (reference sequence). The CDR3: CASIRGQGVTGELFF. CDR3 bases: TGTGCCAGTATTCGGGGCCAGGGGGTCACCGGGGAGCTGTTTTTT.

The rearrangement uses TRBV28 and TRBJ2-3, with D perhaps TRBD1 (6 bases). CDR3 length equals 20 residues. Deletions cut 6 bases from V and 1 base from J, with 29 bases between. From germline, CDR1 is MDHEN and CDR2 SYDVKM. The CDR3 sequence is CASSGQWNREGPRGTDTQYF. The CDR3 DNA reads TGTGCCAGCAGCGGTCAATGGAACAGGGAAGGGCCGCGTGGCACAGATACGCAGTATTTT.

This chain connects TRBV10-3 to TRBJ1-2; 9 bases fit TRBD1. This CDR3 spans 13 amino acids. Germline lookup yields CDR1 ENHRY and CDR2 SYGVKD. V lost 5 bases to trimming and J lost 6 bases; unmatched junction nucleotides: 4. CDR3: CAISRDRVNGYTF. The CDR3 DNA sequence: TGTGCCATCAGTCGGGACAGGGTAAATGGCTACACCTTC.

The chain combines TRBV29-1 with TRBJ2-2; TRBD2 matches 7 bases. V shed 6 bases, J shed 0 bases, and the junction held 4 bases outside the gene matches. The CDR3 is made up of 14 amino acids. Germline V gene data show CDR1 as SQVTM and CDR2 as ANQGSEA. The CDR3, as DNA: TGCAGCGTGGGGGACTATCCGAACACCGGGGAGCTGTTTTTT. Amino acid sequence: CSVGDYPNTGELFF.

CDR3 amino acids: CSGGVGEETQYF. The CDR3 nucleotides are TGCAGCGGGGGCGTGGGGGAAGAGACCCAGTACTTC. The genes are TRBV29-1 and TRBJ2-5; the D gene could be TRBD1 or TRBD2 (5 bases each). V was shortened by 7 bases and J by 3 bases, with 12 bases between the two germline ends. The CDR3 contains 12 residues. CDR1 and CDR2 from the germline V gene are SQVTM and ANQGSEA.

A word on this clone: Other nucleotide sequences from this sample produce the same CDR3. V and J are TRBV5-1 and TRBJ2-6; D gene uncertain. The CDR3 totals 14 residues. The germline V gene encodes CDR1 SGHRS and CDR2 YFSETQ. Trimming took off 6 bases at V and 1 base at J, with 8 bases between the two ends. The CDR3 sequence is CASTYLSGANVLTF. CDR3 DNA sequence: TGCGCCAGCACCTACCTTTCTGGGGCCAACGTCCTGACTTTC.

The J gene is TRBJ1-2, the V gene TRBV21-1. TRBV21-1 is classified as a pseudogene. The CDR3 runs to 12 residues. CDR3 amino acids: CARRRGAHGYTF. CDR3 nucleotide sequence: TGTGCCAGAAGACGGGGGGCTCATGGCTACACCTTC.

The chain employs TRBV7-2 and TRBJ1-6; 7 nucleotides match TRBD1. Germline loops: CDR1 SGHTA, CDR2 FQGNSA. J was trimmed by 7 bases and V by 1 base; bases with no gene match: 4. This CDR3 comprises 15 residues. CDR3 DNA: TGTGCCAGCAGCTTAGGGTTACAGGGGAATTCACCCCTCCACTTT. It specifies CASSLGLQGNSPLHF.